This T cell receptor beta chain was recorded in a study of Ad26.COV2.S vaccination and SARS-CoV-2 variants. Whole-study context: Enrolled in COV1001, the donor was in the Ad26.COV2.S trial arm, which received the vaccine. Study-wide findings and caveats: People who got the vaccine or the placebo had similar non-spike TCR breadth. Those who received the vaccine showed greater spike-specific TCR breadth than those given placebo.

Documented treatment: about 20 received Ad26.COV2.S at low or high dose, single or two shots; 5 received placebo; per-sample allocation not given. Specimen acquisition occurred on day 63 following the initial vaccine or placebo injection. Note on this clone: Its antigen is unknown.

Produced via immunoSEQ multiplex PCR; TCRdb's table is partial and in-frame only. The sample shows about 390,000 clones, approximately 90% of them seen only once. Germline CDR1 reads MNHEY; CDR2 reads SVGAGI. V lost 11 bases, J lost 2 bases, and 7 bases stayed unmatched. The CDR3 spans 13 residues. The rearrangement joins TRBV6-5 to TRBJ2-7, with 9 bases matching TRBD2. This receptor was identified in a person aged 18 to 59 who received the Ad26.COV2.S COVID-19 vaccine or a placebo. The sample consisted of peripheral blood, taken in a trial of Ad26.COV2.S vaccine versus placebo. For the CDR3, the DNA is TGTGCCTCTGGGGCTAGCGGGGCCTACGAGCAGTACTTC. Protein product: CASGASGAYEQYF.